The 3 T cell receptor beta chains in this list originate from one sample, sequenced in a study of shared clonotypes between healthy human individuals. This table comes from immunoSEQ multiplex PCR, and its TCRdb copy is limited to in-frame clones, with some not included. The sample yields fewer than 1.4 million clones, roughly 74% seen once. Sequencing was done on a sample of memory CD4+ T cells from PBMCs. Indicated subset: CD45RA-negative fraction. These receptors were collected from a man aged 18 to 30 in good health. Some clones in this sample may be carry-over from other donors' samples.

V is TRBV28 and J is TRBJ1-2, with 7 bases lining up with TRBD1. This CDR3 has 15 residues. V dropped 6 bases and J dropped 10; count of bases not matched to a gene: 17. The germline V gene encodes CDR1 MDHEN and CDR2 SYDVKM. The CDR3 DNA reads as TGTGCCAGCAGACCCGCGGGGACAGCTCCTTCCGACTACACCTTC. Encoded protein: CASRPAGTAPSDYTF.

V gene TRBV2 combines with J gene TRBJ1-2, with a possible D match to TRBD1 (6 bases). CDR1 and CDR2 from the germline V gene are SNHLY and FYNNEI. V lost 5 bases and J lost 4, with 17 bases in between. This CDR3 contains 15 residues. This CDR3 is CASSRVGGSPYGYTF. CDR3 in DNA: TGTGCCAGCAGTCGTGTCGGGGGCTCGCCCTATGGCTACACCTTC.

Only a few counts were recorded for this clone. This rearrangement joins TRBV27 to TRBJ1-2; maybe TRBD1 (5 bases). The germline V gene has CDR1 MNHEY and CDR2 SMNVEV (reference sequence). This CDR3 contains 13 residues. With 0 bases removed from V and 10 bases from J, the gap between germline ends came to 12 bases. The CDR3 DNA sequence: TGTGCCAGCAGTTTATCGAGGAGCAGGGACTACACCTTC. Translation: CASSLSRSRDYTF.